This paragraph covers one T cell receptor beta chain sequence. In the PCR, 60 Vbeta and 13 Jbeta primers were used. Method: immunoSEQ multiplex PCR; TCRdb's copy keeps in-frame clones and lacks some. This sample has about 98,000 clones, with approximately 70% found just once. The data were taken from a study of cytomegalovirus exposure and HLA in healthy donors. Trimming removed 0 bases from V and 3 bases from J; junction bases left unmatched: 0. This CDR3 is 15 amino acids long. Germline V CDR1 and CDR2: SGHNT, YYREEE (reference sequence). This chain joins TRBV5-4 and TRBJ2-3; 11 positions agree with TRBD1. Sequencing used PBMCs. The clonotype comes from a man aged 45-65 years in good health and CMV-seronegative. The chain's CDR3 is CASSLGDRGTDTQYF. DNA of the CDR3: TGTGCCAGCAGCTTGGGGGACAGGGGGACAGATACGCAGTATTTT.